These 28 T cell receptor beta chains originate from one sample sequenced in a study of cytomegalovirus exposure and HLA in healthy donors. Vbeta (60) and Jbeta (13) primers were used in the PCR. Clones were read by immunoSEQ multiplex PCR, and TCRdb kept only the in-frame ones, dropping some. The sample records 150,000 to 200,000 clones, 81% being singletons. Sequenced material: PBMCs. The receptors shown here come from a man between 18 and 29 years old in good health and CMV-seronegative.

The genes are TRBV6-1 and TRBJ2-1, with a tentative D call TRBD1 (5 bases). Trimming stripped 6 bases from V and 10 bases from J, with 13 bases between. CDR3 size: 12 residues. Germline V lookup: CDR1 MNHNS, CDR2 SASEGT. DNA for the CDR3: TGTGCCAGCAGCCTAAGTAACAGGGAGCAGTTCTTC. This encodes CASSLSNREQFF.

J is TRBJ1-1 and V is TRBV28; the match to TRBD1 covers 8 bases. V gave up 3 bases and J gave up 1 base; unmatched junction bases: 4. In germline, CDR1 is MDHEN, CDR2 SYDVKM. CDR3 length: 15 residues. As DNA, the CDR3 is TGTGCCAGCAGTTTTCTTGGGACAGGGAACACTGAAGCTTTCTTT. It codes for CASSFLGTGNTEAFF.

The chain uses TRBV29-1 and TRBJ1-2; tentatively, D is TRBD1 (5 bases). Per the germline V gene, CDR1 is SQVTM and CDR2 is ANQGSEA. V was cut by 7 bases and J by 0 bases, with 12 bases left in between. The CDR3 length is 13 residues. The CDR3 protein is CSAYRPSNYGYTF. Written as DNA, the CDR3 is TGCAGCGCCTACAGGCCCTCTAACTATGGCTACACCTTC.

The table lists this clone with a count of one. This sequence joins TRBV28 and TRBJ2-7; 8 bases line up with TRBD2. This CDR3 is 15 amino acids long. With V trimmed by 3 bases and J by 2 bases, 6 bases remained unmatched. Germline V CDR1 and CDR2: MDHEN, SYDVKM. CDR3 region: CASSLPAGAPYEQYF. The CDR3 coding sequence is TGTGCCAGCAGTTTGCCAGCGGGAGCCCCCTACGAGCAGTACTTC.

The chain joins TRBV2 to TRBJ2-7; D perhaps matches TRBD1 (6 bases). Germline V gene data show CDR1 as SNHLY and CDR2 as FYNNEI. The CDR3 totals 14 residues. V gave up 4 bases and J gave up 2 bases, with 12 bases separating them. CDR3 DNA: TGTGCCAGCAGTGGTATAAACAGGGCCTACGAGCAGTACTTC. Protein: CASSGINRAYEQYF.

This clone was observed a single time. The rearrangement links TRBV7-2 to TRBJ2-2; the match to TRBD2 covers 12 bases. Germline CDR1 reads SGHTA; CDR2 reads FQGNSA. With 3 bases clipped from V and 7 bases from J, the junction kept 6 bases outside the gene matches. The CDR3 covers 16 residues. The CDR3 loop reads CASSFLAGGAGGELFF. In nucleotides, the CDR3 is TGTGCCAGCAGCTTCCTAGCGGGAGGGGCCGGCGGGGAGCTGTTTTTT.

This rearrangement joins TRBV29-1 to TRBJ1-5; 8 bases align to TRBD1. CDR1 is SQVTM, CDR2 ANQGSEA, per germline. Trimming cost V 7 bases and J 3 bases; bases outside gene matches: 5. The CDR3 spans 13 residues. The CDR3 region has the DNA TGCAGCGCCCTCAGGGGGCCCAATCAGCCCCAGCATTTT. Its translation is CSALRGPNQPQHF.

The chain links TRBV2 to TRBJ2-5, with TRBD1 as a possible D gene (5 bases). Per the germline V gene, CDR1 is SNHLY and CDR2 is FYNNEI. Trimming took off 8 bases at V and 5 bases at J, with 9 bases between the two ends. CDR3 size: 11 residues. The CDR3 bases are TGTGCCAGCGGGGCCACCGAGACCCAGTACTTC. Amino acid sequence: CASGATETQYF.

This clone showed up just a few times. The chain combines TRBV28 with TRBJ2-4; D is possibly TRBD1 (6 bases). The CDR3 is 15 amino acids. Germline CDR1 is MDHEN and CDR2 is SYDVKM. The V gene lost 8 bases and the J gene lost 4 bases, with 18 bases spanning the gap. The CDR3 nucleotides are TGTGCCAGCTTTAGTCCGGGAACAGGGAAAAACATTCAGTACTTC. This sequence encodes CASFSPGTGKNIQYF.

V is TRBV11-2 and J is TRBJ2-4, with D possibly matching TRBD2 (5 bases). The V gene's germline CDR1 is SGHAT and CDR2 FQNNGV. Trimming took 8 bases from V and 0 from J, leaving 20 bases between them. The CDR3 consists of 17 residues. CDR3 bases: TGTGCCAGCGCCCGCCTAGCCGGTCAACTAGCCAAAAACATTCAGTACTTC. As protein: CASARLAGQLAKNIQYF.

The chain links TRBV27 to TRBJ2-2; TRBD2 agrees at 8 bases. Trimming cost V 3 bases and J 2 bases; bases outside gene matches: 11. The CDR3 runs 18 residues. Germline assignment: CDR1 MNHEY and CDR2 SMNVEV (reference sequence). CDR3 bases: TGTGCCAGCAGTTTTAGTGCCCGACTAGCGCCCAACACCGGGGAGCTGTTTTTT. Residues: CASSFSARLAPNTGELFF.

This chain's CDR3 is CASSITGDRASPLHF. In DNA, the CDR3 is TGCGCCAGCAGCATAACCGGGGACAGGGCTTCACCCCTCCACTTT. V gene TRBV5-1 combines with J gene TRBJ1-6, with 9 bases matching TRBD1. CDR3 length equals 15 residues. With 4 bases clipped from V and 9 bases from J, the junction kept 8 bases outside the gene matches. Germline V CDR1 and CDR2: SGHRS, YFSETQ.

This chain uses TRBV5-1 with TRBJ2-3; 8 nucleotides agree with TRBD2. The CDR3 is made up of 15 amino acids. Per the germline V gene, CDR1 is SGHRS and CDR2 is YFSETQ. J gave up 5 bases and V 0 bases, and 5 bases lay outside the gene matches. CDR3 sequence: CASSLAGGQVDTQYF. CDR3 coding DNA: TGCGCCAGCAGCTTGGCGGGGGGGCAGGTAGATACGCAGTATTTT. Variable domain in full (rest from reference TRBV5-1 and TRBJ2-3): KAGVTQTPRYLIKTRGQQVTLSCSPISGHRSVSWYQQTPGQGLQFLFEYFSETQRNKGNFPGRFSGRQFSNSRSEMNVSTLELGDSALYLCASSLAGGQVDTQYFGPGTRLTVL.

This rearrangement joins TRBV11-3 to TRBJ2-2; tentative D call: TRBD1 (5 bases). The V gene lost 5 bases and the J gene lost 3 bases, with 13 bases spanning the gap. Per the germline V gene, CDR1 is SGHNT and CDR2 is YENEEA. The CDR3 loop spans 15 amino acids. The CDR3 here is CASSQGARDTGELFF. Written as DNA, the CDR3 is TGTGCCAGCAGCCAGGGCGCACGGGACACCGGGGAGCTGTTTTTT.

The rearrangement links TRBV7-9 to TRBJ2-1; TRBD2 is a possible D gene (5 bases). Trimming cost V 1 base and J 15 bases, with 13 bases left between them. This CDR3 has 12 residues. Germline-derived CDR1 and CDR2 are SEHNR and FQNEAQ (reference sequence). CDR3 in DNA: TGTGCCAGCAGCTTAGTGGGTCAACGGGGGTTCTTC. This translates into CASSLVGQRGFF.

V is TRBV30 and J is TRBJ1-5; no clear D gene. Trimming took off 0 bases at V and 3 bases at J, with 6 bases between the two ends. The V gene's germline CDR1 is GTSNPN and CDR2 SVGIG (reference sequence). The CDR3 extends over 13 amino acids. The CDR3 here is CAWSVADNQPQHF. CDR3 sequence (DNA): TGTGCCTGGAGTGTGGCAGACAATCAGCCCCAGCATTTT.

This clone was counted once. V gene TRBV10-3 combines with J gene TRBJ2-7; 9 positions match TRBD1. V was pared by 5 bases and J by 7 bases, with 6 bases of the junction left unmatched. This CDR3 region has 13 residues. Germline loops: CDR1 ENHRY, CDR2 SYGVKD. This CDR3 is CAISPRTGEEQYF. The CDR3 DNA reads as TGTGCCATCAGTCCCCGGACAGGGGAAGAGCAGTACTTC.

This clone was recorded once. The chain recombines TRBV19 with TRBJ2-2; TRBD2 agrees at 9 bases. The CDR3 length is 16 residues. V was pared by 7 bases and J by 5 bases, with 11 bases of the junction left unmatched. Germline V CDR1 and CDR2: LNHDA, SQIVND (reference sequence). The CDR3 loop reads CASITTLAGETGELFF. DNA for the CDR3: TGTGCCAGTATCACTACCTTAGCGGGAGAGACCGGGGAGCTGTTTTTT.

A few counts support this clone. The chain combines TRBV29-1 with TRBJ1-1; TRBD1 agrees at 7 bases. V dropped 3 bases and J dropped 7; count of bases not matched to a gene: 11. Germline CDR1 SQVTM, CDR2 ANQGSEA. This CDR3 is built from 14 residues. DNA for the CDR3: TGCAGCGTTGATACGTCGGGACAGATCAATGAAGCTTTCTTT. This codes for CSVDTSGQINEAFF.

This rearrangement joins TRBV5-6 to TRBJ2-7; TRBD2 aligns across 9 bases. CDR1 and CDR2 (germline): SGHDT, YYEEEE. With 7 bases clipped from V and 2 bases from J, the junction kept 10 bases outside the gene matches. The CDR3 totals 15 residues. CDR3 loop: CASHSLRGGAYEQYF. DNA of the CDR3: TGTGCCAGCCACTCCCTGCGCGGGGGGGCCTACGAGCAGTACTTC. Variable domain in full (rest from reference TRBV5-6 and TRBJ2-7): DAGVTQSPTHLIKTRGQQVTLRCSPKSGHDTVSWYQQALGQGPQFIFQYYEEEERQRGNFPDRFSGHQFPNYSSELNVNALLLGDSALYLCASHSLRGGAYEQYFGPGTRLTVT.

The rearrangement uses TRBV5-1 and TRBJ2-2, with a tentative D call TRBD1 (5 bases). Between the trimmed V and J ends, which lost 4 bases and 0 bases, there was a span of 13 bases. This CDR3 is built from 16 residues. Germline loops: CDR1 SGHRS, CDR2 YFSETQ. The CDR3 reads CASSPQGFANTGELFF. The CDR3 coding sequence is TGCGCCAGCAGCCCGCAGGGCTTCGCGAACACCGGGGAGCTGTTTTTT.

CDR3 amino acids: CASSQDQRGGETQYF. CDR3 DNA: TGCGCCAGCAGCCAAGACCAGCGGGGTGGGGAGACCCAGTACTTC. The rearrangement links TRBV4-1 to TRBJ2-5; 7 bases map to TRBD2. This CDR3 spans 15 amino acids. Per germline, CDR1 MGHRA and CDR2 YSYEKL. The junction had 6 bases not matched to a gene; V was cut back by 0 bases and J by 5 bases.

The chain combines TRBV7-2 with TRBJ2-7; D uncertain. Trimming took off 5 bases at V and 3 bases at J, with 14 bases between the two ends. The germline gives CDR1 SGHTA, CDR2 FQGNSA. This CDR3 region has 14 residues. In DNA form, the CDR3 reads TGTGCCAGCAGCCCTGACATTACTTTCTACGAGCAGTACTTC. Amino acids: CASSPDITFYEQYF.

This rearrangement joins TRBV7-9 to TRBJ2-2; TRBD1 agrees at 8 bases. CDR1 and CDR2 from the germline V gene are SEHNR and FQNEAQ (reference sequence). With 0 bases clipped from V and 5 bases from J, the junction kept 5 bases outside the gene matches. This CDR3 contains 16 residues. The CDR3 DNA reads TGTGCCAGCAGCTTAGCGAACAGGGGGAGAACCGGGGAGCTGTTTTTT. It is translated as CASSLANRGRTGELFF. Full variable domain (outside the CDR3, taken from reference TRBV7-9 and TRBJ2-2): DTGVSQNPRHKITKRGQNVTFRCDPISEHNRLYWYRQTLGQGPEFLTYFQNEAQLEKSRLLSDRFSAERPKGSFSTLEIQRTEQGDSAMYLCASSLANRGRTGELFFGEGSRLTVL.

V usage is TRBV5-6 and J usage is TRBJ2-2, with a weak D call TRBD2 (5 bases). CDR3 length: 15 residues. The ends were cut back, 3 bases at V and 6 bases at J, with 15 bases in the middle. Looked up from germline, CDR1 is SGHDT and CDR2 is YYEEEE. CDR3 coding DNA: TGTGCCAGCAGCTCATGGACTGACTCCGCCGGGGAGCTGTTTTTT. This gives the protein CASSSWTDSAGELFF.

The chain is built from TRBV5-6 and TRBJ1-1, with D perhaps matching TRBD1 (5 bases). Germline CDR1 is SGHDT and CDR2 is YYEEEE. The CDR3 covers 15 residues. Trimming stripped 4 bases from V and 4 bases from J, with 17 bases between. The CDR3 DNA reads as TGTGCCAGCAGCGGACTCAGGGAGGGTGGCACTGAAGCTTTCTTT. This gives the protein CASSGLREGGTEAFF.

The rearrangement joins TRBV7-8 to TRBJ2-1; 8 bases are a match to TRBD1. Trimming took 7 bases from V and 3 from J; bases not matched to a gene: 8. CDR3 length equals 15 residues. Germline CDR1 and CDR2: SGHVS and FQNEAQ. In DNA, the CDR3 is TGTGCCAGCACCCTGACAGGGGTGAACTACAATGAGCAGTTCTTC. This encodes CASTLTGVNYNEQFF. Together with reference TRBV7-8 and TRBJ2-1, the CDR3 gives the full variable domain: GAGVSQSPRYKVAKRGQDVALRCDPISGHVSLFWYQQALGQGPEFLTYFQNEAQLDKSGLPSDRFFAERPEGSVSTLKIQRTQQEDSAVYLCASTLTGVNYNEQFFGPGTRLTVL.

The chain recombines TRBV15 with TRBJ1-1; D is uncertain. The CDR3 contains 13 residues. The germline gives CDR1 LNHNV, CDR2 YYDKDF (reference sequence). V dropped 6 bases and J dropped 4 bases, with 12 bases sitting between them. This chain's CDR3 is CATSIRGTTEAFF. DNA for the CDR3: TGTGCCACCAGTATTCGGGGAACCACTGAAGCTTTCTTT.